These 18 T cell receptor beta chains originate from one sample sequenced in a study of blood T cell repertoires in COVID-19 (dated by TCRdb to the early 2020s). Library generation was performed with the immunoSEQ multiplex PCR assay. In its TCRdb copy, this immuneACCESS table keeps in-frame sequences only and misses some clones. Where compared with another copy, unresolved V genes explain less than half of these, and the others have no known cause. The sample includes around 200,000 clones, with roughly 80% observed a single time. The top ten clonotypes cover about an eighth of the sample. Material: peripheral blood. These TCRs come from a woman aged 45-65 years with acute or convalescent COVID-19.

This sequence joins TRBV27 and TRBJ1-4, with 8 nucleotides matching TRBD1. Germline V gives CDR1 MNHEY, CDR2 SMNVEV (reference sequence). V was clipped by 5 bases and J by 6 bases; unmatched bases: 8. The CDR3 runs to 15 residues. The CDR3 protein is CASSLRGPSYEKLFF. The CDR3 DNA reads TGTGCCAGCAGTCTCAGGGGGCCTTCTTATGAAAAACTGTTTTTT.

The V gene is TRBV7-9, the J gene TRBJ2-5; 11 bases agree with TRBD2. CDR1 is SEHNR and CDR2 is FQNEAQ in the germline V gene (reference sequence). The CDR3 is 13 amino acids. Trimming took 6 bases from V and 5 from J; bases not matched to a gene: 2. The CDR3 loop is CASRASGGETQYF. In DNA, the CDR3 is TGTGCCAGCAGGGCTAGCGGGGGGGAGACCCAGTACTTC.

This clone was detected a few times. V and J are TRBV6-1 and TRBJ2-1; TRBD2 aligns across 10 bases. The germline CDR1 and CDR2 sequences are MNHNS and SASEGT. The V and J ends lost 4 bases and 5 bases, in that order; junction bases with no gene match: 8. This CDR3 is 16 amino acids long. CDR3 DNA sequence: TGTGCCAGCAGTGCTACTAGCGGGACGGGCCACAATGAGCAGTTCTTC. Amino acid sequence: CASSATSGTGHNEQFF.

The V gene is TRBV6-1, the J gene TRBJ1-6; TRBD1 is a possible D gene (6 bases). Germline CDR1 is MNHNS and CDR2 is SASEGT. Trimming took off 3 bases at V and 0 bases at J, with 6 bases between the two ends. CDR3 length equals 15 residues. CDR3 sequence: CASSDRGSYNSPLHF. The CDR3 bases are TGTGCCAGCAGTGACAGGGGCTCCTATAATTCACCCCTCCACTTT.

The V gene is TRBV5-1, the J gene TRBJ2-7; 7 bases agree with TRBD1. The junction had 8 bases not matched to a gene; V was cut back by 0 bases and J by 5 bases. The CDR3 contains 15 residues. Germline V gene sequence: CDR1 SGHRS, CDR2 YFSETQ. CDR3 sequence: CASSLEGAPTHEQYF. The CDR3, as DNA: TGCGCCAGCAGCTTGGAGGGGGCCCCAACTCACGAGCAGTACTTC. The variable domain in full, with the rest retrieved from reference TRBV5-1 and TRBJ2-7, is KAGVTQTPRYLIKTRGQQVTLSCSPISGHRSVSWYQQTPGQGLQFLFEYFSETQRNKGNFPGRFSGRQFSNSRSEMNVSTLELGDSALYLCASSLEGAPTHEQYFGPGTRLTVT.

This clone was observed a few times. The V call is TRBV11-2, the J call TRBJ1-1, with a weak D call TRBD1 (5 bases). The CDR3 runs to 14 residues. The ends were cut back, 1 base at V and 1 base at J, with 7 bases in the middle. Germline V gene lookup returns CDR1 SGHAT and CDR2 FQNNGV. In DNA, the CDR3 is TGTGCCAGCAGCTTAGGGGGCTGGAACACTGAAGCTTTCTTT. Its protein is CASSLGGWNTEAFF.

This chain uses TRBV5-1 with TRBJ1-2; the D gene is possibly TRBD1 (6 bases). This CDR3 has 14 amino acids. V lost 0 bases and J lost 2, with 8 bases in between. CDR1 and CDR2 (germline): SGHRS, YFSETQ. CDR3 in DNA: TGCGCCAGCAGCTTGGAACAGGGAAACTATGGCTACACCTTC. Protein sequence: CASSLEQGNYGYTF.

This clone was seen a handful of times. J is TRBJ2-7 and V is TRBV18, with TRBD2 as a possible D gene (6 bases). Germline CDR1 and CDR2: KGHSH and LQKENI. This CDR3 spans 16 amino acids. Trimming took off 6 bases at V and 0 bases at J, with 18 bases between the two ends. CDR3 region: CASSPRVASASYEQYF. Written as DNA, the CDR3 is TGTGCCAGCTCGCCCAGGGTTGCTAGCGCCTCCTACGAGCAGTACTTC.

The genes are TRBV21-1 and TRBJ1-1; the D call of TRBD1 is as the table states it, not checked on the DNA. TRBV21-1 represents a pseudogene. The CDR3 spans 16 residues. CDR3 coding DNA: TGTGCCAGGGGGCAGGGGAAGATGGCTATGAACACTGAAGCTTTCTTT. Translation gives CARGQGKMAMNTEAFF.

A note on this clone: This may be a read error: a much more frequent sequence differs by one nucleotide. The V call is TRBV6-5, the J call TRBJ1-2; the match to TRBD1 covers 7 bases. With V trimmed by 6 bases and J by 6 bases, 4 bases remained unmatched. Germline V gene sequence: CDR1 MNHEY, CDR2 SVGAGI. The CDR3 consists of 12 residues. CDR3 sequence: CASSRDSHGYTF. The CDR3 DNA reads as TGTGCCAGCAGCCGGGACAGCCATGGCTACACCTTC.

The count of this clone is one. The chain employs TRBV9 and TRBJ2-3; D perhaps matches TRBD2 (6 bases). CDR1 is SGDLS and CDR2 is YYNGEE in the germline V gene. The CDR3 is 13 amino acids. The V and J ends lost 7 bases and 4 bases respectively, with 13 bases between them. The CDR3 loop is CASGKRVPDTQYF. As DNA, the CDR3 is TGTGCCAGCGGTAAGCGGGTCCCAGATACGCAGTATTTT.

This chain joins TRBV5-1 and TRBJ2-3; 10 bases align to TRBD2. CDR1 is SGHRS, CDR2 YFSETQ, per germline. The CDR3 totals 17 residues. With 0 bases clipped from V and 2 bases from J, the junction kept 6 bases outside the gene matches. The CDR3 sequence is CASSLGLAGATTDTQYF. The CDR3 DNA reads TGCGCCAGCAGCTTGGGGCTAGCGGGGGCCACCACAGATACGCAGTATTTT.

CDR3 loop: CASSYRRSTGQETQYF. In DNA form, the CDR3 reads TGTGCCAGTAGTTACCGGCGGAGCACCGGCCAAGAGACCCAGTACTTC. The V and J genes are TRBV19 and TRBJ2-5; D is undetermined. Between the trimmed V and J ends, which lost 5 bases and 1 base, there was a span of 17 bases. Looked up from germline, CDR1 is LNHDA and CDR2 is SQIVND (reference sequence). This CDR3 has 16 residues.

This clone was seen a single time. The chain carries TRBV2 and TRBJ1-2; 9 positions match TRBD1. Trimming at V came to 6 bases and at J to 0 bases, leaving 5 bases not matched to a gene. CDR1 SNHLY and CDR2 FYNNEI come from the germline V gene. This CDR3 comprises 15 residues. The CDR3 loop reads CASRAGQGSNYGYTF. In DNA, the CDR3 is TGTGCCAGCAGAGCGGGACAGGGCTCTAACTATGGCTACACCTTC.

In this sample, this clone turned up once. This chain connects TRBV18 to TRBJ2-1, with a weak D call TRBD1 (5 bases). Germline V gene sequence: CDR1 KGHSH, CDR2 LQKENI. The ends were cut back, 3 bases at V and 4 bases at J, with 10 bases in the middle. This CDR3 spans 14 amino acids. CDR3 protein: CASSPQGVYNEQFF. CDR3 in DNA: TGTGCCAGCTCACCCCAAGGGGTTTACAATGAGCAGTTCTTC.

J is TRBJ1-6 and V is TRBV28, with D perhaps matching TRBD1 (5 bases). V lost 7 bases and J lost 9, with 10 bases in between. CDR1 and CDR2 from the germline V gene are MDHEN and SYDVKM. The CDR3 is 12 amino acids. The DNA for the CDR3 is TGTGCCAGCACCGGGGGGAGTTCACCCCTCCACTTT. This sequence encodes CASTGGSSPLHF.

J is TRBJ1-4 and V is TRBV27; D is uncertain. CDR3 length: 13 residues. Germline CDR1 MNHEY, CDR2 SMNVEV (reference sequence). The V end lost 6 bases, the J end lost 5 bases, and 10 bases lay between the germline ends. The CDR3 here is CASRPLGNEKLFF. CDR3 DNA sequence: TGTGCCAGCAGACCTCTCGGGAATGAAAAACTGTTTTTT.

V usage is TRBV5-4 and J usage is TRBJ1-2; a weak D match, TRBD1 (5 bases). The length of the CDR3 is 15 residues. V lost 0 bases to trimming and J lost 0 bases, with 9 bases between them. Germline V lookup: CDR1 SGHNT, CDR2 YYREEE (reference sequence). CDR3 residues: CASSLEGLTNYGYTF. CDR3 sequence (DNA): TGTGCCAGCAGCTTGGAGGGGCTTACTAACTATGGCTACACCTTC.